A single T cell receptor (beta chain) is shown here with its context. The data derive from a study of T-cell memory formation after mild COVID-19. TCRdb reprocessed the 5' RACE reads with MiXCR, giving one entry per CDR3 protein. The sample consists of roughly 260,000 distinct CDR3 sequences, less than 20% of them appearing once. Source material: PBMCs or a T cell subset sorted from them (not recorded which). The receptor was derived from a man younger than 30 who had mild COVID-19 (a few samples of this study predate the infection). Cell type and time point are not known.

The CDR3 region has the DNA TGTGCCAGCACCGCAGGGTTGCGGGCTTTCTTT. Residues: CASTAGLRAFF. J is TRBJ1-1 and V is TRBV28, with D perhaps TRBD1 (5 bases). The CDR3 runs 11 residues. The V gene's germline CDR1 is MDHEN and CDR2 SYDVKM. The germline V and J ends were trimmed by 7 bases and 11 bases, with 14 bases remaining between them.